These 3 T cell receptor beta chains came from one sample sequenced in a study of identical twins. Each CDR3 protein is one row after TCRdb ran MiXCR on the 5' RACE reads. The data contain 1,800,000 or so distinct CDR3 sequences, 25% to 35% of them seen just once; the ten biggest clones take up over 0.25%. Sequencing used cord blood. Every receptor here comes from a newborn girl in good health.

In its sample, this clonotype was seen a few times. The J gene is TRBJ2-3, the V gene TRBV18; TRBD2 matches 8 bases. V shed 9 bases and J 0 bases; nucleotides not matched to a gene: 11. Looked up from germline, CDR1 is KGHSH and CDR2 is LQKENI. The CDR3 consists of 16 residues. For the CDR3, the DNA is TGTGCCAGTCAACTAGCGGAATTACCTAGCACAGATACGCAGTATTTT. Amino acids: CASQLAELPSTDTQYF.

The J gene is TRBJ2-1, the V gene TRBV2, with D tentatively TRBD2 (6 bases). The V end was cut by 5 bases, the J end by 0 bases, with 14 bases between. CDR3 length: 16 residues. In germline, CDR1 is SNHLY, CDR2 FYNNEI. The chain's CDR3 is CASSSRTKSSYNEQFF. The CDR3 DNA reads TGTGCCAGCAGTTCTAGGACTAAAAGCTCCTACAATGAGCAGTTCTTC. Using reference TRBV2 and TRBJ2-1 for the parts outside the CDR3, the full variable domain is EPEVTQTPSHQVTQMGQEVILRCVPISNHLYFYWYRQILGQKVEFLVSFYNNEISEKSEIFDDQFSVERPDGSNFTLKIRSTKLEDSAMYFCASSSRTKSSYNEQFFGPGTRLTVL.

This clonotype was seen once. V usage is TRBV28 and J usage is TRBJ1-5; TRBD1 agrees at 7 bases. V trimming: 11 bases; J trimming: 5 bases; junction bases outside the gene matches: 15. The CDR3 is 15 residues long. Germline V CDR1 and CDR2: MDHEN, SYDVKM. DNA of the CDR3: TGTGCCGGCTCGCCAAACAGGGGATCGTATCAGCCCCAGCATTTT. This encodes CAGSPNRGSYQPQHF.